A selection of T cell receptor beta chains follows, all from one sample in a study of breast tumors, draining lymph nodes, adjacent tissues. From the multiplex PCR reads, TCRdb called clonotypes with MiXCR, one entry per CDR3 protein. Here the sample spans fewer than 200,000 distinct CDR3 sequences, roughly a third being singletons. Input material: axillary lymph node tissue. The receptor set was obtained from a female donor with breast cancer. Some clones in this sample may be carry-over from other donors' samples. Both conserved end residues are part of each CDR3.

J: TRBJ1-2; V: TRBV29-1; CDR3: CSVEDSLFYGYTF
J: TRBJ2-3; V: TRBV20-1; CDR3: CSAPPPAGTHTDTQYF
J: TRBJ1-2; V: TRBV6-6; CDR3: CASTPGVNAYGYTF
J: TRBJ1-4; V: TRBV10-2; CDR3: CASSEAILGQGGEKLFF
J: TRBJ1-2; V: TRBV7-9; CDR3: CASSLGMGVNGYTF
J: TRBJ1-3; V: TRBV6-5; CDR3: CASVAGSSSGNTIYF
J: TRBJ2-7; V: TRBV20-1; CDR3: CSARDPGTHEQYF
J: TRBJ1-2; V: TRBV2; CDR3: CASSVQGQGGNYGYTF
J: TRBJ2-1; V: TRBV11-2; CDR3: CASSFGTGSYEQFF
J: TRBJ2-4; V: TRBV20-1; CDR3: CSAGGLAKNIQYF
J: TRBJ2-7; V: TRBV5-1; CDR3: CASSCTGTGDEQYF
J: TRBJ1-1; V: TRBV2; CDR3: CASKKGMDTEAFF
J: TRBJ2-7; V: TRBV5-1; CDR3: CASSLLSRGVHEQYF
J: TRBJ2-7; V: TRBV7-9; CDR3: CASSPQLTSGSSYEQYF
J: TRBJ2-1; V: TRBV9; CDR3: CASSIASVSYNEQFF
J: TRBJ2-7; V: TRBV2; CDR3: CASSAGLVDYEQYF
J: TRBJ2-2; V: TRBV7-9; CDR3: CASSSGLAGGSVGELFF
J: TRBJ2-1; V: TRBV5-8; CDR3: CASRLGGRMNEQFF
J: TRBJ2-1; V: TRBV5-1; CDR3: CASSRSRDSYNEQFF
J: TRBJ1-4; V: TRBV20-1; CDR3: CSASKYGGIEKLFF
J: TRBJ2-4; V: TRBV20-1; CDR3: CSARDSGLAGLKNIQYF
J: TRBJ1-2; V: TRBV7-8; CDR3: CASSFGDGHYGYTF
J: TRBJ2-3; V: TRBV4-2; CDR3: CASSQDRLAGGRTDTQYF
J: TRBJ2-3; V: TRBV7-8; CDR3: CASSLVAGFHTDTQYF
J: TRBJ2-5; V: TRBV28; CDR3: CASSSLQVGETQYF
J: TRBJ2-5; V: TRBV29-1; CDR3: CSVRLAGGGGETQYF